This T cell receptor (beta chain) was sequenced during a study of regulatory T cells in long-lasting Graves disease (dated by TCRdb to the early 2020s). Study-wide context: Antithyroid drugs had been taken for less than 3 months by newly diagnosed Graves' disease patients. The study was registered as a clinical trial and conducted in China. TCR sequencing covered 13 persistent and around 20 newly diagnosed Graves' disease patients, approximately 33 samples in total. Peripheral blood TCR sequencing and RNA sequencing compared persistent Graves' disease patients with newly diagnosed Graves' disease patients.

What the authors observed across the whole study: More public clonotypes were shared among persistent patients (approximately 3,000) than among newly diagnosed patients (approximately 1,000). Peripheral blood alone was examined, since thyroid tissue, which constituted the primary lesion, could not be accessed. The authors noted that the small sample size was a limitation that may lower accuracy. TRBV28, TRBJ1-2 and TRBJ2-5 were preferentially used in persistent disease, while TRBV20-1 and TRBJ2-1 were favored in newly diagnosed disease. Sequencing and analysis were restricted to the TCR beta chain. Compared with newly diagnosed patients, patients with persistent Graves' disease had lower TCR Shannon entropy and fewer highly expanded clones, which suggests clonal expansion.

The time point label here, explained by the study, means: newly diagnosed GD, antithyroid drugs for less than 3 months. RNA was extracted from PBMCs in TRIzol for both TCR sequencing and RNA sequencing. Graves' disease was diagnosed according to American Thyroid Association guidelines. Recruitment of patients was carried out at an endocrinology department in Xi'an, China. From each patient, roughly 9 milliliters of peripheral blood was collected into an EDTA anticoagulant tube. PBMCs were isolated by Ficoll Paque Plus density gradient separation without further T cell sorting. An Agilent 2100 Bioanalyzer and agarose gel were used to check RNA quality, while a NanoDrop 2000 measured RNA concentration. The library was produced with multiplex PCR. Sequencing used an Illumina HiSeq 4000. To build TCR beta libraries, CDR3 regions were amplified by Arm-PCR using iRepertoire HTBI primers. PCR products were gel purified before sequencing. The paper's processing steps were these. Across samples, roughly 60 TRBV and 13 to 15 TRBJ segments were identified and used for gene usage analysis of CDR3 amino acid clonotypes. COPE and FqMerger were used to merge filtered high-quality paired reads into contigs. BLAST was used to align contigs to IMGT TRBV, TRBD and TRBJ reference genes, with CDR3 defined following IMGT. Clonotypes above 0.1% frequency were classified as highly expanded clones. Repertoire diversity was measured by Shannon entropy, and V-J evenness by the Gini coefficient. Public clonotypes were defined as clonotypes shared by more than one individual. Clones were called with MiXCR by TCRdb after fastp trimmed the public reads at Q25, and only in-frame beta chains were retained. Rows merge per CDR3 protein into single entries with the most common DNA and genes. The V and J calls here are based on TCRdb, not the publication. A total of 510,000 or so distinct CDR3 sequences appear in this sample, around 12% of them only once. The ten top clones hold around 9.3% of the sample.

CDR1 and CDR2 are read off the germline V gene (reference sequence) as SEHNR and FQNEAQ. The germline V and J ends show losses of 5 bases and 3 bases respectively, and no gene match explains 7 bases of the junction. Including cysteine and phenylalanine, the CDR3 has 15 amino acids. Solely the CDR3 DNA is kept, with 45 bases framed from the first base. This clonotype was seen many times. Its antigen is unknown. The sample holds no much larger clone one base away, and base qualities are not on file. These same records also appear under a second study, on T cells in Graves' hyperthyroidism and ophthalmopathy. That second report states: Graves' hyperthyroidism was defined as stable when no progression to ophthalmopathy occurred over 18 months of follow-up. Hyperthyroidism patients were newly diagnosed, with disease duration under 2 months, and aged 18 to 65 years. Any patient with an uncontrolled infection, another autoimmune disease, pregnancy or lactation was excluded. Diagnoses were established on the basis of clinical symptoms, serum thyroxine and TRAb, thyroid ultrasound, and orbital computed tomography. The TCR CDR3 was subjected to a first round of RT-PCR using the HTBI primer set and the Qiagen OneStep RT-PCR kit. Most expanded thyroid clonotypes (frequency above 0.001) were also detected in blood, a finding suggesting that blood repertoires may reflect thyroid immune responses. A model built on a 13 V-J signature distinguished ophthalmopathy from stable hyperthyroidism, reaching over 85% sensitivity and 81.08% specificity in cross-validation and 80%/75% in testing. In validation, progression to ophthalmopathy was predicted by the model with nearly 71% sensitivity and 72% to 85% specificity, a median of around 5.9 months before onset. To identify distinguishing TCR V-J signatures, a discovery cohort of about 95 patients was used, comprising 43 with Graves' ophthalmopathy and 57 with stable Graves' hyperthyroidism. An independent validation cohort of around 19 hyperthyroidism patients and about 15 patients who later progressed to ophthalmopathy tested prospective prediction of ophthalmopathy. For training and testing, the 100 patients in the discovery cohort were randomly divided in a 7:3 ratio. In addition, the study compared T-cell repertoires in thyroid tissue and in blood from six Graves' hyperthyroidism patients. Once sampling was done, hyperthyroidism patients were given methimazole at a starting dose of 30 mg daily, whereas ophthalmopathy patients were given high-dose intravenous methylprednisolone. The libraries were constructed in a second round of multiplex PCR and then size-selected and purified. Paired-end sequencing of the libraries was performed with 100 bp reads on an Illumina HiSeq2000. Raw data were processed with SOAPnuke, discarding reads with adapters, uncalled bases, mean Phred below 15, or no exact constant-primer or identifier match. High-quality paired reads were merged using COPE v1.2.5, and each unique nucleotide sequence was defined as a clonotype. MiTCR v1.1 was used to align clonotypes to the IMGT TRBV, TRBD and TRBJ reference segments. Analysis was restricted to V-J combinations with a frequency above 0.0001, which covered about 99% of repertoires. The TCS score was defined as the ratio of F50 (clonal expansion) to E x V (chaos), calculated using BLOSUM62-based TCRdist between CDR3 peptides within each V-J. Welch's t-statistics and random forest reduced some 510 V-J features to some 14, which were used in a naive Bayes classifier (R e1071). Sample size was not statistically predetermined, and blinding of investigators to group allocation was not performed. According to the paper, TCR Vbeta CDR3 sequencing was carried out on 135 peripheral blood samples, which came from 40 to 45 ophthalmopathy, fewer than 80 hyperthyroidism and about 17 progressor patients.

This clonotype originated in a woman in her twenties or thirties with Graves disease. Donor details come from another sample of the same person, matched by shared clones. Sequencing used peripheral blood mononuclear cells (PBMCs), obtained at new diagnosis, from a patient treated with antithyroid drugs. The chain couples TRBV7-9 to TRBJ2-7, with 10 bases aligning to TRBD2. The CDR3 corresponds to CASSRAGGELYEQYF. The DNA sequence is as follows: TGTGCCAGCAGCCGAGCGGGAGGGGAACTCTACGAGCAGTACTTC.